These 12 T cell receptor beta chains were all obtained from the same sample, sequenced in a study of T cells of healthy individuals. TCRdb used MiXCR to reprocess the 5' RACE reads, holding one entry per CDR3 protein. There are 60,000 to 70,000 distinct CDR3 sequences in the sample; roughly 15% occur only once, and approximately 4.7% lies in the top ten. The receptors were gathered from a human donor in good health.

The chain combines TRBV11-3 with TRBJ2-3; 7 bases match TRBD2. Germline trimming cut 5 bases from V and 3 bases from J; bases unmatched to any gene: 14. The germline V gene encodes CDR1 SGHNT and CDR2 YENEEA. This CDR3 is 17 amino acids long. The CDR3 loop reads CASSEGRADLGTDTQYF. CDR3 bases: TGTGCCAGCAGCGAAGGGAGGGCCGATTTGGGTACAGATACGCAGTATTTT.

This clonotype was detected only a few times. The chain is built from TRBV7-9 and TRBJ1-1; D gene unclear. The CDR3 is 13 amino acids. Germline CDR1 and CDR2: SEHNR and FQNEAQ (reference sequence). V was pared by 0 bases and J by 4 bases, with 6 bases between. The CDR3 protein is CASSLAGTTEAFF. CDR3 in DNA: TGTGCCAGCAGCTTAGCGGGCACCACTGAAGCTTTCTTT.

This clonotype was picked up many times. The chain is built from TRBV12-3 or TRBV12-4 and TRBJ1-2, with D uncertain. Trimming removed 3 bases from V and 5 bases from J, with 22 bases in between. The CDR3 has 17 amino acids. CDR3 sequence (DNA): TGTGCCAGCAGTTTGAGCGTTGTCGGGCAGTCCCCTTATGGCTACACCTTC. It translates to CASSLSVVGQSPYGYTF.

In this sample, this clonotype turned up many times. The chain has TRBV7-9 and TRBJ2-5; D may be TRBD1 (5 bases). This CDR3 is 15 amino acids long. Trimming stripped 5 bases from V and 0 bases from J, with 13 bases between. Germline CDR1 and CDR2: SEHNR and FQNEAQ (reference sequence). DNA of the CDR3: TGTGCCAGCAGCCCAAGTGGGGCGTACCAAGAGACCCAGTACTTC. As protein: CASSPSGAYQETQYF.

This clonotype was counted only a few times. In DNA form, the CDR3 reads TGTGCCACTCCAAGGGGGGGGGGACAGATCATGAACACTGAAGCTTTCTTT. This encodes CATPRGGGQIMNTEAFF. The genes are TRBV2 and TRBJ1-1, with 7 bases matching TRBD1. Germline trimming cut 10 bases from V and 0 bases from J; bases unmatched to any gene: 17. The CDR3 runs 17 residues. CDR1 and CDR2 from the germline V gene are SNHLY and FYNNEI.

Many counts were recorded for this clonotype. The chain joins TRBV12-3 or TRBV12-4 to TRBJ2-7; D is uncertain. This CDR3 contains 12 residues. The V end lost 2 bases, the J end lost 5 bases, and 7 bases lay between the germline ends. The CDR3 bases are TGTGCCAGCAGTTTAAGGCGTGACGAGCAGTACTTC. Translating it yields CASSLRRDEQYF.

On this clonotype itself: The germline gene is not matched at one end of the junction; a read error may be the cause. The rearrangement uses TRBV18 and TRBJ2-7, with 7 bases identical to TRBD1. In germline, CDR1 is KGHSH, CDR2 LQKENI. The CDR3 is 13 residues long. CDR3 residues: CASSQGREYEQYF. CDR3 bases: TGTGCCAGTTCACAGGGGCGCGAGTACGAGCAGTACTTC.

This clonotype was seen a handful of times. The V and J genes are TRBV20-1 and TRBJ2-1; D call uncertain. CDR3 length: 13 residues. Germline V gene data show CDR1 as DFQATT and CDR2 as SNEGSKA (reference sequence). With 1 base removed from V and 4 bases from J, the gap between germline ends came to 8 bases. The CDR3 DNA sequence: TGCAGTGCTAGAGGGATTCCGTACAATGAGCAGTTCTTC. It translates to CSARGIPYNEQFF.

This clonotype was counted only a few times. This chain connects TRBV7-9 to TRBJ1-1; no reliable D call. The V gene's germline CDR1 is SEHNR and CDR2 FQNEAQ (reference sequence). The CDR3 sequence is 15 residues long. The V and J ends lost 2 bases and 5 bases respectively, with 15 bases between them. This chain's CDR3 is CASSLRIVEGTEAFF. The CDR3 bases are TGTGCCAGCAGCTTAAGGATAGTCGAAGGAACTGAAGCTTTCTTT.

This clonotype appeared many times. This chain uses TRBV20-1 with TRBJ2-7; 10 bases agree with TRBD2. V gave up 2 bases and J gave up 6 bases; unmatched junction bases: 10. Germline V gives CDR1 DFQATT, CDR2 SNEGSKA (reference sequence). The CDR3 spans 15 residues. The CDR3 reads CSARPLEREGAEQYF. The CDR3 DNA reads TGCAGTGCTAGACCTTTGGAGCGGGAGGGCGCCGAGCAGTACTTC.

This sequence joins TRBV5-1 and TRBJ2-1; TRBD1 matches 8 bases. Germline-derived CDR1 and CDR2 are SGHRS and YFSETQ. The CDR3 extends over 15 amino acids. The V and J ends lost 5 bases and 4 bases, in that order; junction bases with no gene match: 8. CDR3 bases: TGCGCCAGCAGTCAGGGACAGGCGGGGTACAATGAGCAGTTCTTC. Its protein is CASSQGQAGYNEQFF.

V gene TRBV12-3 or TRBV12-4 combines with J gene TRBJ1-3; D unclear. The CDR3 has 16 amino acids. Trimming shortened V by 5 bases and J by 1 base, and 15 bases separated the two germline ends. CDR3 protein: CASSPLVSGSGNTIYF. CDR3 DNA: TGTGCCAGCAGTCCCCTGGTGAGCGGGTCTGGAAACACCATATATTTT.